This T cell receptor beta chain was sequenced for a study of tumor-infiltrating lymphocytes in primary liver carcinoma (dated by TCRdb to about 2017). Context from the whole study: The five patients, three men and two women aged 30 to 69 years, had hepatocellular carcinoma (four) or combined HCC and intrahepatic cholangiocarcinoma (one). The five patients had tumors staged T1-T3 N0M0, with maximum diameters ranging from about 4 to 10 cm. The roughly 24 tumor region samples were profiled with Agilent mRNA microarrays so that TCRbeta repertoire diversity could be related to the local molecular phenotype. Across five regions of each liver tumor, along with adjacent normal tissue and blood, the study brought together TCRbeta repertoire sequencing, expression microarrays and whole-exome sequencing. Repertoires from technical replicates were highly reproducible, with mean shared-clone rates roughly 0.87 and correlation coefficients above 0.95. Each sample produced roughly 3.5 to 8 million productive TCRbeta reads, and read depth showed no significant difference between tissue types. TCRbeta repertoire sequencing covered about 35 specimens from 5 patients: 25 tumor regions, 5 adjacent noncancerous liver tissues and 5 peripheral blood samples.

Without any cell sorting, total RNA and DNA were co-extracted from approximately 20-30 mg of bulk tissue using the AllPrep DNA/RNA mini kit. Four or five patients with histopathologically diagnosed primary liver carcinoma underwent surgical resection in China between 2015 and 2016. Patients had chronic HBV infection and were treatment-naive at sampling. Each tumor was sampled at five spatially separated regions: the tumor centre plus the superior, inferior, left-lateral and right-lateral poles. Histology showed that every tumor sample contained more than 80% viable tumor cells. Each fresh piece of tumor and adjacent tissue was cut in two, with one half stored in RNAlater at -80 degrees C and the other half sent for histology. CDR1 and CDR2 were assigned from the germline V gene (reference sequence) as SEHNR and FQNEAQ. The CDR3 runs 12 residues from the cysteine to the phenylalanine. Only the CDR3 portion is preserved as DNA: 36 bases, with reading frame beginning at the first base. Germline trimming: 4 bases from V, 9 bases from J; junction bases outside gene matches: 6.

TCRbeta-specific cDNA was reverse-transcribed from around 0.45 ug total RNA using a constant-region primer and ProtoScript II reverse transcriptase. Construction of the TCRbeta libraries relied on three nested rounds of multiplex PCR, following a slightly modified ARM-PCR procedure. Each of the first two PCR rounds ran for roughly 9 cycles using multiplex TRBV1-TRBV30 forward primers together with a Cbeta reverse primer. A final 25-cycle PCR with Deep VentR polymerase added sample barcodes and Illumina adapters. Before sequencing, amplicons between 200 and 500 bp were purified from gel using a QIAquick gel extraction kit. An Illumina HiSeq 2500 was used to sequence the TCRbeta amplicons, generating 250-bp paired-end reads. In the authors' own workflow: To recover full CDR3 sequences, reads were quality-trimmed using Trimmomatic v0.33 and paired reads were then merged using FLASH v1.2.11. V, D and J germline segments were assigned to the rearranged TCRbeta sequences by MiGEC v1.2.1b. VDJtools v1.0.0 computed clonotype statistics and Shannon-Wiener diversity indices. To reduce sampling bias, subsequent analyses other than the diversity analysis used only the 250 most abundant clonotypes in each sample. TCRdb took the public reads, trimmed them with fastp at Q25, ran MiXCR for clone calling and kept in-frame beta chains. Each entry merges the rows of one CDR3 protein and shows their most common DNA and genes. What appears here as the V and J calls and clone size reflects TCRdb's work, not the paper's. This sample lists fewer than 75,000 distinct CDR3 sequences; less than 75% were detected once. Of the sample, around 50% falls within the top ten clones.

The study at large found these results: The top 250 clones accounted for a significantly greater share of the repertoire in tumors than in blood (p = 0.039). Because sequencing covered only the TCR beta chain and unpaired alpha chains were not captured, true repertoire diversity is likely underestimated. Only 4 or 5 patients were included in the study, and the authors note that the findings should be validated in a larger study. Only roughly 7-24% of top clones appeared in all five regions of a tumor, which suggests that tumor-infiltrating T cells are spatially heterogeneous. Comparison of CD4+ and CD8+ T cell repertoires was precluded by the use of bulk unsorted samples. Pairs of tumor regions showed greater repertoire overlap (mean around 36%) than tumor-adjacent pairs (17%) or tumor-blood pairs (approximately 15%), which is consistent with antigen-driven expansion.

This clonotype was observed many times. It lacks a known antigen. Base qualities are not at hand, and no much larger clone is one base apart. The chain is made from TRBV7-9 and TRBJ2-7; TRBD2 agrees with 7 junctional bases. The TCR originated in a man aged 40-50 years with primary liver carcinoma and hepatitis B virus infection. Sequenced: liver tumor tissue from sampling region 2. Per the publication, the cell subset or site label means: tumor region T2, inferior pole. The DNA reads TGTGCCAGCAGCTGGGCGGGGGACGGGCAGTACTTC. Its coded protein is CASSWAGDGQYF.